This T cell receptor beta chain was observed in a study of cytomegalovirus exposure and HLA in healthy donors. As regards this clone: The antigen is not known.

With 60 Vbeta and 13 Jbeta primers, the PCR was carried out. Generated by immunoSEQ multiplex PCR, the TCRdb table keeps only in-frame clones and is missing some. The table has over 90,000 clones, around 78% seen once; the top ten hold 2.5% to 3%. Study-wide points: Later, an analysis showed that TCR beta chains associated with HLA were more clonally expanded than others that were equally common. A later analysis revealed that TCR association rates differed between HLA loci, peaking at DRB1 and bottoming out at HLA-C. A missense variant in DCLRE1C was later tied to TCR beta V- and J-gene trimming. It was reportedly the case that the classifier diagnosed cytomegalovirus status with high specificity and sensitivity.

This clonotype was obtained from a man aged 40-55 years in good health and CMV-seronegative. The sample consisted of PBMCs.

In nucleotides, the CDR3 is TGTGCCAGCAGGGGGGCAGAATACGCCTACGAGCAGTACTTC. Translation: CASRGAEYAYEQYF. The chain recombines TRBV27 with TRBJ2-7; perhaps TRBD1 as D (6 bases). The V gene's germline CDR1 is MNHEY and CDR2 SMNVEV (reference sequence). V was cut by 6 bases and J by 2 bases, with 14 bases left in between. The CDR3 runs to 14 residues.